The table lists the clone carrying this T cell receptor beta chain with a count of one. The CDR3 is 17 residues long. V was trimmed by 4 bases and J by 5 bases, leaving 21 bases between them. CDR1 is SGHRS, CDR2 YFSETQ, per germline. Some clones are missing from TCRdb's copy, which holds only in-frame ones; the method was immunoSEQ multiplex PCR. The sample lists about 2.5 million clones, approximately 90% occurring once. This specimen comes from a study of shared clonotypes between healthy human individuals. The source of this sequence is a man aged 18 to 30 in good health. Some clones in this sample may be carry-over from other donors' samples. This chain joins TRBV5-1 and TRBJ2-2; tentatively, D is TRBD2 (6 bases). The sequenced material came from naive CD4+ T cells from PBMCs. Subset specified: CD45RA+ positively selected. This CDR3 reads CASSPGVLARETGELFF. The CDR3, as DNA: TGCGCCAGCAGCCCGGGAGTTTTGGCCAGGGAGACCGGGGAGCTGTTTTTT.